Listed below are T cell receptor beta chains from one sample, sequenced in a study of blood T cells in healthy people across ages. TCRdb called the 5' RACE reads again in MiXCR, with one record for every CDR3 protein. The data hold over 700,000 distinct CDR3 sequences, with approximately 25% observed a single time. This sample also belongs to another study, concerning T cells of mothers and their children.

Sequencing was done on a sample of blood. These receptors were obtained from a boy aged 5-17 years in good health. Each CDR3 is given with its conserved first and last residue. The D gene is left open where the match is weak. The size of a clone is reported for some rows only, either as once, few or many, or as a class for expanded clones.

d_gene	v_gene	abundance	j_gene	CDR3nt	CDR3aa
TRBD2	TRBV6-5	-	TRBJ2-3	TGTGCCAGCAGTTACTCAGCGGGAGGGCCCCCACTAGATACGCAGTATTTT	CASSYSAGGPPLDTQYF
-	TRBV18	few	TRBJ2-1	TGTGCCAGCTCGGGCGGGGATGGCTCCTACAATGAGCAGTTCTTC	CASSGGDGSYNEQFF
-	TRBV7-9	-	TRBJ2-5	TGTGCCAGCAGCTCTTTAATGGCAGAGACCCAGTACTTC	CASSSLMAETQYF
TRBD1	TRBV5-1	few	TRBJ2-1	TGCGCCAGCAGCTTGACCACCGGGACAGGGTTAAATGAGCAGTTCTTC	CASSLTTGTGLNEQFF
TRBD1	TRBV7-9	few	TRBJ2-3	TGTGCCAGCAGCTTAGAGGGACAGGGCACAGATACGCAGTATTTT	CASSLEGQGTDTQYF
-	TRBV6-5	-	TRBJ1-2	TGTGCCAGCAGCCGATCCCTTTTCGGGGGCTATGGCTACACCTTC	CASSRSLFGGYGYTF
TRBD1	TRBV6-5	few	TRBJ2-2	TGTGCCAGCACCGAGGACAGGGGGGGGACCGGGGAGCTGTTTTTT	CASTEDRGGTGELFF
TRBD2	TRBV6-4	-	TRBJ2-1	TGTGCCAGCAGTGAGCAGGGTCTAGCGGGTTACAATGAGCAGTTCTTC	CASSEQGLAGYNEQFF
TRBD2	TRBV9	few	TRBJ2-1	TGTGCCAGCAGCGTAACAGCGGGGGGCTCCTACAATGAGCAGTTCTTC	CASSVTAGGSYNEQFF
-	TRBV12-3/TRBV12-4	-	TRBJ2-5	TGTGCCAGCGCGACCGGGACACAGTACCAAGAGACCCAGTACTTC	CASATGTQYQETQYF
-	TRBV3-1	few	TRBJ1-3	TGTGCCAGCAGCCCTTCCGCTGGAAACACCATATATTTT	CASSPSAGNTIYF
TRBD2	TRBV6-6	-	TRBJ2-4	TGTGCCAGCAGTTACGGGAGGGATCGGACCAAAAACATTCAGTACTTC	CASSYGRDRTKNIQYF
TRBD2	TRBV10-2	-	TRBJ2-3	TGCGCCAGCAGTGAGAGTTGGGAGCGGGACCACACAGATACGCAGTATTTT	CASSESWERDHTDTQYF
-	TRBV20-1	-	TRBJ2-3	TGCAGTGCTAGAGACCCCGGGACAAGCACAGATACGCAGTATTTT	CSARDPGTSTDTQYF
-	TRBV12-3/TRBV12-4	-	TRBJ2-3	TGTGCCAGCAGCCCTCTGGAAGATACGCAGTATTTT	CASSPLEDTQYF
-	TRBV10-3	-	TRBJ2-3	TGTGCCATCAGCTCGGACAGTCGGAGCACAGATACGCAGTATTTT	CAISSDSRSTDTQYF
TRBD2	TRBV10-3	few	TRBJ2-7	TGTGCCATCAGTTACCGCGGTGATAGCGGGAGCATCGGGAACGAGCAGTACTTC	CAISYRGDSGSIGNEQYF
-	TRBV24-1	-	TRBJ2-1	TGTGCCACCAGTGATTTGCTCCGGGACGATAACAATGAGCAGTTCTTC	CATSDLLRDDNNEQFF
TRBD1	TRBV4-3	few	TRBJ1-1	TGCGCCAGCAGCACACGGACAGGGGTGACTGAAGCTTTCTTT	CASSTRTGVTEAFF
-	TRBV11-2	few	TRBJ2-1	TGTGCCAGCAGCGTCCGGTATGAGCAGTTCTTC	CASSVRYEQFF
-	TRBV5-6	few	TRBJ1-1	TGTGCCAGCAGCTTGGAGGCGAAGAACACTGAAGCTTTCTTT	CASSLEAKNTEAFF
TRBD1	TRBV29-1	-	TRBJ2-7	TGCAGCGTCAGGACAGGGGGCATCTACGAGCAGTACTTC	CSVRTGGIYEQYF
TRBD2	TRBV28	-	TRBJ2-1	TGTGCCAGCAGATCCTCCGAACTAGCGGGCTCCTACAATGAGCAGTTCTTC	CASRSSELAGSYNEQFF
-	TRBV6-5	-	TRBJ2-5	TGTGCCAGCAGCACCGGGACGCCGGAGACCCAGTACTTC	CASSTGTPETQYF
-	TRBV2	-	TRBJ2-5	TGTGCCAGCAGTGAAAGCAGACAAGAGACCCAGTACTTC	CASSESRQETQYF
TRBD2	TRBV24-1	-	TRBJ2-1	TGTGCCACCAGTGATTCCCATCTCGGGGGACGGGGGGGTGAGCAGTTCTTC	CATSDSHLGGRGGEQFF
TRBD2	TRBV7-2	once	TRBJ2-5	TGTGCCAGCAGCCCCGAATGGGGACTAGCGGGTCAAGAGACCCAGTACTTC	CASSPEWGLAGQETQYF
TRBD2	TRBV13	many	TRBJ2-5	TGTGCCAGCAGCCTAACCGGGACTAGAAAAGAGACCCAGTACTTC	CASSLTGTRKETQYF
TRBD2	TRBV6-2/TRBV6-3	few	TRBJ2-3	TGTGCCAGCAGTACCACTAGCGGGGAAAAGCAGTATTTT	CASSTTSGEKQYF
-	TRBV20-1	-	TRBJ2-4	TGCAGTGCTAGAGACCCCCGGGAACATTTTCAGTACTTC	CSARDPREHFQYF
-	TRBV11-2	few	TRBJ2-7	TGTGCCAGCAGCTCCCCAAGTGACGGGGGCTACGAGCAGTACTTC	CASSSPSDGGYEQYF
-	TRBV28	-	TRBJ2-6	TGTGCCAGCAGTAAAACAGACGGGGCCAACGTCCTGACTTTC	CASSKTDGANVLTF
-	TRBV18	few	TRBJ2-7	TGTGCCAGCTCACCCCCATCCCTAACCTACGAGCAGTACTTC	CASSPPSLTYEQYF
-	TRBV5-1	-	TRBJ1-1	TGCGCCAGCAGCTTGACCGACGAGGACACTGAAGCTTTCTTT	CASSLTDEDTEAFF
-	TRBV4-1	few	TRBJ2-2	TGCGCCAGCAGCCAAGAGGGGCCCTGGAACACCGGGGAGCTGTTTTTT	CASSQEGPWNTGELFF
TRBD1	TRBV7-2	-	TRBJ1-2	TGTGCCAGCAGCTCATATCAGACAGGGGCCTATGGCTACACCTTC	CASSSYQTGAYGYTF
-	TRBV5-1	-	TRBJ2-5	TGCGCCAGCAGCTTGCAAAGCGCCCAAGAGACCCAGTACTTC	CASSLQSAQETQYF
-	TRBV20-1	-	TRBJ2-5	TGCAGTGCTCGTGGCTCCCAGACCCAGTACTTC	CSARGSQTQYF
-	TRBV5-1	-	TRBJ1-1	TGCGCCAGCAAAATGAACACTGAAGCTTTCTTT	CASKMNTEAFF
-	TRBV12-5	-	TRBJ1-5	TGTGCTAGTGGTTTGGCCGTTACTCAGCCCCAGCATTTT	CASGLAVTQPQHF
TRBD2	TRBV6-6	few	TRBJ2-3	TGTGCCAGCAGTTACCCGTATGTAGCGGGGATCACAGATAGGCAGTATTTT	CASSYPYVAGITDRQYF
TRBD2	TRBV20-1	few	TRBJ2-3	TGCAGTGCTCGGACTAGCGGGAGAAATACGCAGTATTTT	CSARTSGRNTQYF
-	TRBV10-2	-	TRBJ1-1	TGCGCCAGCAGTGAATGGGACACCGCGGGGGCTTTCTTT	CASSEWDTAGAFF
TRBD2	TRBV7-9	-	TRBJ2-2	TGTGCCAGCAATTTCAGGATAGGACTAGCGGTGGACACCGGGGAGCTGTTTTTT	CASNFRIGLAVDTGELFF
TRBD2	TRBV5-1	-	TRBJ2-7	TGCGCCAGCAGCTTGGAGGGACGGGAGGACAACGAGCAGTACTTC	CASSLEGREDNEQYF
-	TRBV6-5	-	TRBJ2-3	TGTGCCAGCAGGGGACACTACACAGATACGCAGTATTTT	CASRGHYTDTQYF
-	TRBV6-1	few	TRBJ2-1	TGTGCCAGCAGTATGACCCCCTACAATGAGCAGTTCTTC	CASSMTPYNEQFF
-	TRBV21-1	-	TRBJ1-2	TGTGCCAGCAGAATGAATTCCCGGGACAGTCATGGCTACACCTTC	CASRMNSRDSHGYTF